A selection of T cell receptor beta chains follows, all from one sample in a study of blood T cell repertoires in COVID-19. This table comes from immunoSEQ multiplex PCR, and its TCRdb copy is limited to in-frame clones, with some not included. The profile shows fewer than 85,000 clones, roughly 80% of them singletons. Sequenced material: peripheral blood. These receptors originate from a woman in her fifties or sixties with acute or convalescent COVID-19. The conserved cysteine and the conserved F or W are not part of the CDR3 here. A D gene is named only where the DNA matches it firmly.

d_call v_call cdr3_aa
NA TRBV6-2/TRBV6-3 ASSYSETSLPLH
NA TRBV3-1/TRBV3-2 ASSQAGWRPGAEAF
TRBD2 TRBV3-1/TRBV3-2 ASSPATLAGGEGDTQY
TRBD1 TRBV14 ASSQDNIRVGTGASGELF
NA TRBV24-1 ATSDQALGNTGELF
NA TRBV14 ASSQDRDGHTGELF
TRBD1 TRBV10-1 ASSQTGGAYGELF
TRBD1 TRBV2 ASGLDRAINYGYT
NA TRBV30 AWSLNGGVYGYT
TRBD1 TRBV19 ASSNSRGPLHSYGYT
TRBD1 TRBV5-8 ASSLGTGDTDTQY
NA TRBV5-6 ASSLTGIEQY
TRBD1 TRBV19 ASQATGMVVQPQH
TRBD2 TRBV19 ASSKTSGGALNTGELF
NA TRBV10-3 AIRDGSTEAF
TRBD1 TRBV6-2/TRBV6-3 ASSRTGTGVNQPQH
NA TRBV6-1 ATERDNSNYGYT